The present TCR beta chain was sequenced within a study of beta chain features in type 1 diabetes. Overall study findings and caveats: Healthy donors had naive, central memory and Treg TCRB repertoires that appeared less similar than those seen among patients.

The CDR3 covers 17 residues. This clone was observed at least ten times. Its cognate antigen is unknown. Since all of the isolated RNA was reverse transcribed, expressed TCRB transcripts were what got sequenced. Generated by immunoSEQ multiplex PCR, the TCRdb table keeps only in-frame clones and is missing some. The sample yields 200,000 to 250,000 clones, 25% to 35% seen once. Sequenced sample: central memory CD4+ T cells from blood. The chain couples TRBV12-2 to TRBJ2-1; the D segment call TRBD2 is taken from the table without a DNA check. TRBV12-2 is given as a pseudogene. The receptor was derived from a man between 25 and 39 years old in good health. DNA for the CDR3: TGTGCAAGTCGCTTAGTTAGAGCAGCGGGAGTATCGAATGAGCAGTTCTTC. It codes for CASRLVRAAGVSNEQFF.